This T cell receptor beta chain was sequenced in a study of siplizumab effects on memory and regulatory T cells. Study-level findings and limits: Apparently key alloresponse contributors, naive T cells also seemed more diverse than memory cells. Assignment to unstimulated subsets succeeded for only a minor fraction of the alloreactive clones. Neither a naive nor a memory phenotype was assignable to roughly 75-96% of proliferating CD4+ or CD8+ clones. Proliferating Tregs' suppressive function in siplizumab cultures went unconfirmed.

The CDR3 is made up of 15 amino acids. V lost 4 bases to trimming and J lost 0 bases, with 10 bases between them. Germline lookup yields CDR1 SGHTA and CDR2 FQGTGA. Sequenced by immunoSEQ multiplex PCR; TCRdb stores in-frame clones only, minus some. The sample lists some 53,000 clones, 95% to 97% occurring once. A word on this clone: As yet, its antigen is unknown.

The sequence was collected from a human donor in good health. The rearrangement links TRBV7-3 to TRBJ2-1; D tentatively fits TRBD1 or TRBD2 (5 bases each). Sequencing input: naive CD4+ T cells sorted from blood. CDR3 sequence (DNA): TGTGCCAGCAGCTACCGGGACGGCTCCTACAATGAGCAGTTCTTC. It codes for CASSYRDGSYNEQFF.